Detailed here is one T cell receptor (beta chain). It has no known antigen specificity. Base qualities are missing; no much larger clone stands one base away. Dithiothreitol, EDTA incubations and collagenase D digestion were used to isolate intraepithelial and lamina propria lymphocytes from graft specimens. Bulk TCR-beta sequencing was performed on serial intestinal graft biopsy specimens collected as late as 600 days after transplant. The data stem from a study of graft-versus-host responses after intestinal transplantation (dated by TCRdb to about 2021). Background for the entire study: The transplants that recipients got were multivisceral, liver-intestinal, or isolated intestinal. Samples from a few later patients were sequenced in-house on an Illumina MiSeq with MiXCR processing rather than by the commercial service. Alloreactive clones were identified by sequencing pre-transplant mixed lymphocyte reaction products and comparing these products with unstimulated pre-transplant donor and recipient T cells. Of the 20 to 25 intestinal transplant recipients enrolled in the cohort, one of whom was a retransplant, a few patients without pretransplant specimens were excluded. Anti-thymocyte globulin induction was given to all recipients, followed by maintenance tacrolimus and steroids for approximately three years. After intestinal transplantation, graft-versus-host and host-versus-graft alloreactive T cell clones were followed in the graft, circulation and bone marrow using bulk TCR-beta CDR3 sequencing. A peak of at least 4% donor T cells among recipient peripheral blood mononuclear cells was the definition used for donor T cell macrochimerism.

Study-wide findings and limitations: GvH clones turned up in recipient bone marrow, with some appearing earlier in ileal mucosa or blood, a pattern consistent with an intestinal mucosal origin. Conclusions were limited by the relatively low number and heterogeneity of intestinal transplant patients. Early after transplant, peak levels of circulating GvH clones were associated with declines in HvG clones. High GvH to HvG T cell clonal ratios were observed in the allografts of patients with donor T cell macrochimerism.

V loses 3 bases, J loses 0 bases, and the germline ends lie 12 bases apart. Counted from cysteine to phenylalanine, this CDR3 has 17 amino acids. Only the CDR3 DNA is retained, 51 bases long and in frame from the first base. From the germline V gene, CDR1 is SGHAT and CDR2 is FQNNGV. Libraries came from the immunoSEQ multiplex PCR assay. For most patients, high-throughput TCR-beta CDR3 sequencing of genomic DNA was performed by Adaptive Biotechnologies. The study's own analysis went as follows. Adaptive's ImmunoSEQ software was the source of the TCR sequencing data for about 20 patients, while a few other patients were processed with MiXCR and VDJtools. CDR3 nucleotide sequences shared between donor and recipient were removed because their origin could not be assigned. At least 2-fold expansion over unstimulated cells and a minimum CFSE-low frequency of 0.002% (template counts) or 0.001% (read counts) were required for clones to be classified as alloreactive. A clone was considered mappable if detected in the sequenced pre-transplant spleen, lymph node, or MLR CFSE-low populations of the donor or recipient. The cumulative frequency of alloreactive clones was calculated as a percentage of all sequences, weighted by copy number. TCRdb's version of the immuneACCESS table is confined to in-frame rearrangements and falls short of the full clone set. An unresolved V gene accounts for under half of the shortfall where checked; the remainder is of unknown origin. D and trimming come from the DNA, and the V and J calls and clone size come from that table. For this sample there are around 8,000 clones; about 82% appear just once. Roughly a tenth of the sample rests with the top ten.

The sequence came from a human patient who received an intestinal transplant, so some T cells may come from the graft donor. The sample was ileum tissue, taken approximately 19 weeks after transplant. The sequence joins TRBV11-2 to TRBJ1-6; TRBD1 is a weak D gene call, 6 bases matching. The bases are TGTGCCAGCAGCTTCGGACAGCCTAGCTCCTATAATTCACCCCTCCACTTT. The encoded protein is CASSFGQPSSYNSPLHF.